This T cell receptor beta chain was observed in a study of blood T cell repertoires in COVID-19 (dated by TCRdb to 2020 to 2021). Regarding the study in general: The collaborator samples originated in the United States, Italy and Spain and spanned the acute and convalescent phases of COVID-19. The material from the prospective study consisted of cDNA or gDNA derived from T cells, B-cell-depleted T cells, or PBMCs. Subjects who had been exposed to COVID-19, were actively infected with it, or had recovered from it provided the deeply sampled blood TCRbeta repertoires that made up the dataset. The repertoires were made available in a free public database intended to serve as a resource for research on the immune response to SARS-CoV-2. Samples came from the ongoing ImmuneRACE study (first 160 participants) plus 1,254 subjects from 6 global collaborators. The sample metadata nearly always contained a de-identified subject ID, COVID-19 status, age in years and sex. Where available, HLA class I and class II types were obtained from metadata supplied by the sample provider rather than from assay-based typing.

Each collaborating institution followed its own protocols to collect whole blood in K2EDTA tubes. For TCRbeta analysis, collaborators shipped samples as frozen whole blood, isolated PBMCs, or DNA extracted from either of those sample types. About this clone: Its antigen remains unidentified. The input lacks base qualities; no much larger clone sits a single base away.

The immunoSEQ Assay, a bias-controlled multiplex PCR, was used to amplify TCRbeta CDR3 regions from genomic DNA. The paper's data handling went like this. Within the assay, amplification of reference gene primers was used to estimate how many nucleated cells each sample contained. To quantify the absolute abundance of each unique TCRbeta CDR3 rearrangement, sequence reads were collapsed and filtered. Productive Simpson clonality was computed per sample as the square root of Simpson's diversity index over productive rearrangements. The table comes from immuneACCESS by way of TCRdb, which keeps in-frame sequences with V and J called. Part of the clones is missing from these tables; in studies checked, under half for an unresolved V gene and the rest for unknown reasons. D and trimming were read from the DNA, whereas the V and J calls and clone size are those reported in that table. Within this sample are roughly 150,000 clones, with approximately 73% of them counted one time only. 3.7% of the sample lies in the top ten.

Study-wide findings and limitations: Clinical and demographic metadata were provided uncurated, with the amount varying by source and participant.

Sequences were obtained from peripheral blood. This clonotype was obtained from a woman at least 80 years old with acute or convalescent COVID-19.

The DNA sequence is TGTGCCTGGAGTTCGCGATTAGCTAGTTCACCCCTCCACTTT. Translated, it gives CAWSSRLASSPLHF. Recombination linked TRBV30 to TRBJ1-6; the D gene remains uncertain. The CDR3 has 14 amino acids, counting the end cysteine and phenylalanine. Only the CDR3 DNA is retained, 42 bases long and in frame from the first base. CDR1 and CDR2 are read off the germline V gene (reference sequence) as GTSNPN and SVGIG. V sheds 2 bases and J sheds 9 bases, leaving 14 bases between their ends. When the CDR3 is completed using the reference TRBV30 and TRBJ1-6 genes on either side, the full variable domain is SQTIHQWPATLVQPVGSPLSLECTVEGTSNPNLYWYRQAAGRGLQLLFYSVGIGQISSEVPQNLSASRPQDRQFILSSKKLLLSDSGFYLCAWSSRLASSPLHFGNGTRLTVT.